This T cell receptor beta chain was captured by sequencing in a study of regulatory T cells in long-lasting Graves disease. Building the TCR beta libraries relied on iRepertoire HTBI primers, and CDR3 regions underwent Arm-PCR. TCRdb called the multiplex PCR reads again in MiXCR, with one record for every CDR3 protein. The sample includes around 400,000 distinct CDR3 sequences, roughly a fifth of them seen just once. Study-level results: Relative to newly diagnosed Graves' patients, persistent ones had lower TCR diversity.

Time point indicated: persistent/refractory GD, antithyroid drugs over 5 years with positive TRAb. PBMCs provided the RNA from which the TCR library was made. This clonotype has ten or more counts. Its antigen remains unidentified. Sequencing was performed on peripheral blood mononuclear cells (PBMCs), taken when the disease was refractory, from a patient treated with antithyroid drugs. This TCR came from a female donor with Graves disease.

The CDR3: CASRTFGGSSYEQYF. CDR3 DNA: TGTGCCAGCAGGACTTTCGGGGGCAGCTCCTACGAGCAGTACTTC. This chain connects TRBV27 to TRBJ2-7; D could derive from TRBD1 or TRBD2 (6 bases each). V lost 6 bases to trimming and J lost 0 bases, with 15 bases between them. The CDR3 spans 15 residues. Germline values: CDR1 MNHEY, CDR2 SMNVEV (reference sequence).